This TCR beta chain was identified during a study of human T cells and chemical hapten exposure. On the study more broadly: Chiefly women, the patients showed alopecia areata, totalis or universalis.

Stated time point: pre-sensitization, week 0. Treatment meaning: therapeutic diphenylcyclopropenone sensitization with weekly scalp DPC. Extraction yielded total RNA from whole blood (unfractionated). Individual cDNA molecules (in the library) carried attached unique molecular identifiers. TCRdb processed the RACE reads anew with MiXCR; each CDR3 protein has one entry. The table lists 80,000 to 100,000 distinct CDR3 sequences, less than 14% of them singletons. The germline CDR1 and CDR2 sequences are SGDLS and YYNGEE. This CDR3 comprises 17 residues. J was trimmed by 8 bases and V by 4 bases; bases with no gene match: 12.

The rearrangement joins TRBV9 to TRBJ2-1, with 13 bases fitting TRBD2. The specimen comprised whole blood, sampled in connection with sensitization to the hapten diphenylcyclopropenone (DPC). This receptor was identified in a woman aged 60-70 years with alopecia areata. Some clones in this sample may be carry-over from other donors' samples. The CDR3 protein is CASSSRTSGGILDEQFF. The CDR3 region has the DNA TGTGCCAGCAGCTCCAGGACTAGCGGGGGAATATTGGATGAGCAGTTCTTC.